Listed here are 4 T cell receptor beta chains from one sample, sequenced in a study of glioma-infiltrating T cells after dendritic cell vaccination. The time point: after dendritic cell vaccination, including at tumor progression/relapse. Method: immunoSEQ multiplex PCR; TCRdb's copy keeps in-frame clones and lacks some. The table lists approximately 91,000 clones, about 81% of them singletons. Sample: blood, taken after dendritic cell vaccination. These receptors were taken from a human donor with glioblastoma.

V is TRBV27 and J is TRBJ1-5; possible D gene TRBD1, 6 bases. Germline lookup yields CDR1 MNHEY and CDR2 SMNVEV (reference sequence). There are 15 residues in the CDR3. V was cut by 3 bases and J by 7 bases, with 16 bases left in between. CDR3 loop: CASSLLAGERQPQHF. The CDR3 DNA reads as TGTGCCAGCAGTTTGTTGGCAGGGGAACGCCAGCCCCAGCATTTT.

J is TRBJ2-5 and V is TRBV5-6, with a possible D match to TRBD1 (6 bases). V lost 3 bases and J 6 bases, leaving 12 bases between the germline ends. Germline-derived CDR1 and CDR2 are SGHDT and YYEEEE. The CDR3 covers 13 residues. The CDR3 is CASSSGQSKTQYF. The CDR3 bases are TGTGCCAGCAGCTCAGGACAGTCTAAGACCCAGTACTTC.

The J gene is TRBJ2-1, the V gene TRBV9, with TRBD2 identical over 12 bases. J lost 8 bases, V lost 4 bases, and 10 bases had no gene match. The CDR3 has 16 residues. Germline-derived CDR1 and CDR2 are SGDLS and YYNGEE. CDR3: CASSRRTSGRTHEQFF. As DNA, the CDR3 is TGTGCCAGCAGCCGACGAACTAGCGGGAGGACCCATGAGCAGTTCTTC.

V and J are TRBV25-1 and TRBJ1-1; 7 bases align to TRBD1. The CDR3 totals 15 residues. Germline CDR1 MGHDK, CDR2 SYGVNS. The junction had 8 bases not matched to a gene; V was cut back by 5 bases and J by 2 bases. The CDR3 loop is CASSNIGTENTEAFF. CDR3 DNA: TGTGCCAGCAGTAATATCGGGACAGAAAACACTGAAGCTTTCTTT.